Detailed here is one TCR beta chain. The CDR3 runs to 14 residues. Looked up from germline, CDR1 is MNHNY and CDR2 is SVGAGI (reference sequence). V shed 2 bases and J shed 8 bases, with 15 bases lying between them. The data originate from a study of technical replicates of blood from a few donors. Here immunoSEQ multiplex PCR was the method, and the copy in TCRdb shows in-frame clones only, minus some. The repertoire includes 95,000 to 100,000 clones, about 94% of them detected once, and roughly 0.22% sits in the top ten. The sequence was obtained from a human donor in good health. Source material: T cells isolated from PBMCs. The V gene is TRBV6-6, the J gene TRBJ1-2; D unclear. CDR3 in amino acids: CASSYRSGILGYTF. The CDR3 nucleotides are TGTGCCAGCAGTTACAGGTCGGGGATTTTAGGCTACACCTTC.